Shown below are 16 T cell receptor beta chains from a single sample sequenced in a study of blood T cells in healthy people across ages. Alongside a J-beta primer mix, a sample-barcoded 5' primer served in a second PCR lasting about 6 to 12 cycles. One entry per CDR3 protein results from TCRdb running MiXCR on the 5' RACE reads. The sample records over a million distinct CDR3 sequences, 45% being singletons. The material sequenced was blood. These receptors all stem from an older woman in good health.

V and J are TRBV10-3 and TRBJ1-5; 8 bases are a match to TRBD1. Germline CDR1 reads ENHRY; CDR2 reads SYGVKD. This CDR3 has 14 amino acids. J lost 0 bases, V lost 8 bases, and 3 bases had no gene match. CDR3 in amino acids: CAIAGQASNQPQHF. The DNA of the CDR3 is TGTGCCATCGCGGGACAGGCTAGCAATCAGCCCCAGCATTTT.

The chain couples TRBV6-2 or TRBV6-3 to TRBJ2-7, with 10 bases aligning to TRBD2. The V segment lost 7 bases and the J segment 2 bases; nucleotides outside the gene matches: 5. Germline loops: CDR1 MNHEY, CDR2 SVGEGT. The CDR3 runs to 14 residues. The CDR3 region is CASTRSGRTYEQYF. The DNA for the CDR3 is TGTGCCAGCACCCGTAGCGGGAGGACCTACGAGCAGTACTTC.

This clonotype came up once. The chain recombines TRBV20-1 with TRBJ1-2; maybe TRBD1 (6 bases). V dropped 0 bases and J dropped 3 bases, with 8 bases sitting between them. Germline-derived CDR1 and CDR2 are DFQATT and SNEGSKA (reference sequence). The CDR3 sequence is 13 residues long. CDR3 coding DNA: TGCAGTGCTAGAGATAGGACAGACTATGGCTACACCTTC. Protein: CSARDRTDYGYTF.

This rearrangement joins TRBV14 to TRBJ1-6; TRBD1 agrees at 8 bases. The CDR3 extends over 15 amino acids. Germline CDR1 is SGHDN and CDR2 is FVKESK. The trim removed 1 base at V and 9 bases at J, leaving 5 bases unmatched. CDR3 nucleotides: TGTGCCAGCAGCCAAGTCCAGGGGGCGCGTTCACCCCTCCACTTT. This sequence encodes CASSQVQGARSPLHF.

This clonotype showed up just a few times. The V gene is TRBV7-9, the J gene TRBJ2-1; no clear D. CDR3 size: 13 residues. Germline loops: CDR1 SEHNR, CDR2 FQNEAQ (reference sequence). V shed 5 bases and J shed 8 bases, with 13 bases lying between them. The CDR3 coding sequence is TGTGCCAGCAGCACCTCCCCGGTATATGAGCAGTTCTTC. Translating it yields CASSTSPVYEQFF. Supplemented by reference TRBV7-9 and TRBJ2-1, the full variable domain reads DTGVSQNPRHKITKRGQNVTFRCDPISEHNRLYWYRQTLGQGPEFLTYFQNEAQLEKSRLLSDRFSAERPKGSFSTLEIQRTEQGDSAMYLCASSTSPVYEQFFGPGTRLTVL.

This clonotype was found a few times. The J gene is TRBJ2-1, the V gene TRBV7-6; 8 bases line up with TRBD2. Germline CDR1 and CDR2: SGHVS and FNYEAQ. The CDR3 runs 18 residues. V lost 0 bases, J lost 7 bases, and 14 bases stayed unmatched. The CDR3 loop reads CASSLAALLTGGVNEQFF. CDR3 DNA: TGTGCCAGCAGCTTAGCGGCTCTCCTCACGGGAGGGGTGAATGAGCAGTTCTTC.

The chain recombines TRBV5-6 with TRBJ2-1; 13 bases align to TRBD2. The CDR3 runs to 16 residues. Germline trimming cut 1 base from V and 5 bases from J; bases unmatched to any gene: 3. The germline CDR1 and CDR2 sequences are SGHDT and YYEEEE. The CDR3 is CASSLSGTSGNNEQFF. In DNA, the CDR3 is TGTGCCAGCAGCTTGTCCGGGACTAGCGGGAACAATGAGCAGTTCTTC. The full variable domain, in which reference TRBV5-6 and TRBJ2-1 provide the parts outside the CDR3, is DAGVTQSPTHLIKTRGQQVTLRCSPKSGHDTVSWYQQALGQGPQFIFQYYEEEERQRGNFPDRFSGHQFPNYSSELNVNALLLGDSALYLCASSLSGTSGNNEQFFGPGTRLTVL.

The V and J genes are TRBV6-1 and TRBJ1-5; D perhaps matches TRBD1 (5 bases). The CDR3 totals 13 residues. From germline, CDR1 is MNHNS and CDR2 SASEGT. Trimming removed 7 bases at V and 3 bases at J, with 10 bases between. The CDR3 coding sequence is TGTGCCAGCACGGCAGGGCTCAATCAGCCCCAGCATTTT. Translation gives CASTAGLNQPQHF.

The chain is built from TRBV12-3 or TRBV12-4 and TRBJ2-7; TRBD2 is a possible D gene (6 bases). The V end lost 4 bases, the J end lost 0 bases, and 19 bases lay between the germline ends. The CDR3 totals 17 residues. The CDR3 spells CASSSGAEGDFSYEQYF. The DNA for the CDR3 is TGTGCCAGCAGTTCAGGAGCGGAGGGCGACTTCTCCTACGAGCAGTACTTC.

V is TRBV9 and J is TRBJ2-1, with 8 bases lining up with TRBD2. Losses at the gene ends were 3 bases for V and 4 bases for J; bases not matched to a gene: 6. In germline, CDR1 is SGDLS, CDR2 YYNGEE. The CDR3 totals 15 residues. As DNA, the CDR3 is TGTGCCAGCAGCGCCGGAGCGGGAGATTACAATGAGCAGTTCTTC. It translates to CASSAGAGDYNEQFF. The full variable domain, in which reference TRBV9 and TRBJ2-1 provide the parts outside the CDR3, is DSGVTQTPKHLITATGQRVTLRCSPRSGDLSVYWYQQSLDQGLQFLIQYYNGEERAKGNILERFSAQQFPDLHSELNLSSLELGDSALYFCASSAGAGDYNEQFFGPGTRLTVL.

In this sample, this clonotype turned up a few times. The chain joins TRBV20-1 to TRBJ2-1; the D is unclear. V lost 4 bases and J 8 bases, leaving 12 bases between the germline ends. The V gene's germline CDR1 is DFQATT and CDR2 SNEGSKA (reference sequence). CDR3 length: 12 amino acids. In DNA form, the CDR3 reads TGCAGTGCTAACACTCTTAATGATGAGCAGTTCTTC. This codes for CSANTLNDEQFF.

This chain connects TRBV2 to TRBJ2-3, with unresolved D. Germline CDR1 and CDR2: SNHLY and FYNNEI. Trimming stripped 7 bases from V and 1 base from J, with 12 bases between. CDR3 size: 14 residues. The CDR3 nucleotides read TGTGCCAGCATCCTCTCCCAGGGCACAGATACGCAGTATTTT. Translated: CASILSQGTDTQYF.

This clonotype was seen once. V is TRBV29-1 and J is TRBJ1-2; TRBD1 matches at 8 bases. Germline V gene data show CDR1 as SQVTM and CDR2 as ANQGSEA. V shed 8 bases and J 5 bases; nucleotides not matched to a gene: 10. CDR3 length equals 13 residues. CDR3: CSYRTGLSYGYTF. CDR3 nucleotide sequence: TGCAGCTATCGGACAGGGTTATCGTATGGCTACACCTTC. Full variable domain (remainder filled in from reference TRBV29-1 and TRBJ1-2): SAVISQKPSRDICQRGTSLTIQCQVDSQVTMMFWYRQQPGQSLTLIATANQGSEATYESGFVIDKFPISRPNLTFSTLTVSNMSPEDSSIYLCSYRTGLSYGYTFGSGTRLTVV.

The genes are TRBV27 and TRBJ2-7, with 12 bases that match TRBD2. The DNA matches TRBJ2-1 better at its end, which makes the J call doubtful. CDR3 length: 19 amino acids. Germline loops: CDR1 MNHEY, CDR2 SMNVEV (reference sequence). The CDR3 reads CASSLFPPRLAGDSYEQFF. In nucleotides, the CDR3 is TGTGCCAGCAGTTTATTCCCCCCCAGACTAGCGGGAGATTCCTACGAGCAGTTCTTC.

This clonotype has ten or more counts. This chain connects TRBV29-1 to TRBJ2-6, with D maybe TRBD2 (6 bases). This CDR3 contains 14 residues. Germline V lookup: CDR1 SQVTM, CDR2 ANQGSEA. V lost 3 bases and J 3 bases, leaving 9 bases between the germline ends. The CDR3 loop reads CSVEGGDGANVLTF. The CDR3 DNA is TGCAGCGTTGAGGGGGGAGATGGGGCCAACGTCCTGACTTTC.

This clonotype has a handful of counts. This chain connects TRBV24-1 to TRBJ2-3, with D maybe TRBD2 (6 bases). Germline V gene sequence: CDR1 KGHDR, CDR2 SFDVKD. V was clipped by 1 base and J by 1 base, with 8 bases between them. This CDR3 region has 15 residues. Written as DNA, the CDR3 is TGTGCCACCAGTGATTTCCGGGAGCGCACAGATACGCAGTATTTT. This translates into CATSDFRERTDTQYF.